This entry concerns a single TCR beta chain. What it binds is not known. Per the germline V gene, CDR1 is LGHNA and CDR2 is YNFKEQ. Trimming took 5 bases from V and 7 from J; bases not matched to a gene: 4. The CDR3 has 13 residues. The data stem from a study of brain T cells in children with intractable seizures. Study-level results: Viral specificity was inferred only from CDR3 similarity; HCMV serostatus was unknown.

Profiling relied on immunoSEQ multiplex PCR, and the TCRdb table lists in-frame clones only, not all of them. The repertoire has about 120,000 clones, around 94% of them found once; the top ten carry 3.8%. At least one anti-epileptic drug was given before surgery. This chain uses TRBV4-2 with TRBJ2-3; 9 bases are shared with TRBD2. This sequence originates from a boy in the first two years of life with hemimegalencephaly and intractable seizures. The sequenced sample was peripheral blood, obtained at surgery. CDR3 in DNA: TGTGCCAGCAGCGGACTAGCGAAGAATACGCAGTATTTT. Translating it yields CASSGLAKNTQYF.